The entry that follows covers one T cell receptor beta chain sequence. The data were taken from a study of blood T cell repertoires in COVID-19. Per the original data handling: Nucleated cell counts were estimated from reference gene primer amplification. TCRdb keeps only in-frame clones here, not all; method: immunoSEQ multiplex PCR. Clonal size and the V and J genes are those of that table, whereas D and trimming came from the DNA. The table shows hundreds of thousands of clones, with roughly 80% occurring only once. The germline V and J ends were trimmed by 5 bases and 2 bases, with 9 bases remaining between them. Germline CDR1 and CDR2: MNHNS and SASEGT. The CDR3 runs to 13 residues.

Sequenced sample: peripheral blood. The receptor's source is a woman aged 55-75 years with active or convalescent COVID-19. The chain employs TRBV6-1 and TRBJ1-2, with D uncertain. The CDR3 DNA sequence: TGTGCCAGCAGTTTTCAGAGGAACTATGGCTACACCTTC. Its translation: CASSFQRNYGYTF.